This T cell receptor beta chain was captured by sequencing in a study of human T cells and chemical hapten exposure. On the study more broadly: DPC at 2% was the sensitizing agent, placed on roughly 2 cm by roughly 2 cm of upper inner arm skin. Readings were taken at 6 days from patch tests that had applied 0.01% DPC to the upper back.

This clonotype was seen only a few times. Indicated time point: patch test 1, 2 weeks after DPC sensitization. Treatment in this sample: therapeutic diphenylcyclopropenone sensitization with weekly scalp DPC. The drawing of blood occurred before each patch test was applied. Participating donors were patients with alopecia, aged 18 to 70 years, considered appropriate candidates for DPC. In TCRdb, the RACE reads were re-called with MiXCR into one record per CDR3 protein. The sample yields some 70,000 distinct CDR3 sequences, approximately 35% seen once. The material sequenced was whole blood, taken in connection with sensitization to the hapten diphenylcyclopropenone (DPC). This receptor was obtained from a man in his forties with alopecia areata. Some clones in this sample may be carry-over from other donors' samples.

This CDR3 is CASSEVGQQNTGELFF. DNA for the CDR3: TGTGCCAGCAGTGAAGTGGGGCAGCAGAACACCGGGGAGCTGTTTTTT. V gene TRBV2 combines with J gene TRBJ2-2, with a tentative D call TRBD1 (5 bases). Trimming pared 1 base from V and 1 base from J, leaving 10 bases between. Per germline, CDR1 SNHLY and CDR2 FYNNEI. There are 16 residues in the CDR3.